This TCR beta chain stems from a study of T cells in Graves' hyperthyroidism and ophthalmopathy. A word on this clonotype: Its specificity is not known.

What was amplified from RNA transcripts were TCR beta CDR3 regions. HTBI primers were the set used in a first-round RT-PCR of the TCR CDR3. TCRdb redid the calling of the multiplex PCR reads with MiXCR, one entry per CDR3 protein. The sample comprises 500,000 to 800,000 distinct CDR3 sequences, approximately 15% of which are singletons, and about 12% rests with the top ten. V dropped 5 bases and J dropped 5 bases, with 16 bases sitting between them. CDR3 length equals 14 residues. The germline CDR1 and CDR2 sequences are SGHKS and YYEKEE (reference sequence). General observations from the study: Blood also contained most expanded thyroid clonotypes above 0.001.

What was sequenced was blood. The receptor comes from a woman between 45 and 60 years old with Graves' ophthalmopathy. This chain joins TRBV5-5 and TRBJ2-5, with D perhaps matching TRBD2 (5 bases). The CDR3 bases are TGTGCCAGCAGGTCACCGGGGTTAGACGAGACCCAGTACTTC. It translates to CASRSPGLDETQYF.